This TCR beta chain was obtained from a study of control samples from healthy donors and cancer patients (TCRdb year 2020). A note on this clone: No cognate antigen has been identified for it. Base qualities are not provided; no much larger clone lies one nucleotide away.

V is cut back by 6 bases and J by 2 bases, with 9 bases in the junction unmatched. Spanning cysteine to phenylalanine, the CDR3 consists of 16 amino acids. Only the CDR3 DNA stays, 48 bases, in frame from base 1. From the germline V gene, CDR1 is SNHLY and CDR2 is FYNNEI. To prepare the library, the immunoSEQ multiplex PCR assay was applied. TCRdb carries this immuneACCESS record with in-frame sequences only. Its versions omit some clonotypes, under half of them owing to an unresolved V gene in the studies checked, with the rest unexplained. The sample table records under 75,000 clones; roughly nine tenths of these occur just once. Together, the top ten hold 1.2% of the sample.

Source material: PBMCs. The receptor's source is a woman aged 45-65 years with colorectal cancer. The V gene is TRBV2 and the J gene is TRBJ2-3; TRBD1 matches 9 bases in the middle. The nucleotide sequence reads TGTGCCAGCAGCGCCCTTGGACAGGGGAACACAGATACGCAGTATTTT. Its protein is CASSALGQGNTDTQYF.